The entry below gives a single T cell receptor beta chain sequence along with its context. Trimming cost V 4 bases and J 4 bases; bases outside gene matches: 17. From germline, CDR1 is MNHEY and CDR2 SVGEGT. CDR3 size: 18 residues. In the original processing: Reference gene primers were amplified, and this amplification served to estimate nucleated cell counts. Assay: immunoSEQ multiplex PCR; the TCRdb copy retains only in-frame clones and omits some. D and trimming come from the DNA, and the V and J calls and clone size come from that table. In the table there are about 350,000 clones, 75% to 90% of which are singletons. This sample stems from a study of blood T cell repertoires in COVID-19. Enrollment of patients from Seattle took place during active infection, with longitudinal follow-up.

The TCR sequence derives from a woman aged 55-69 years with COVID-19, enrolled during active disease. This chain links TRBV6-2 or TRBV6-3 with TRBJ2-5; TRBD2 aligns across 8 bases. Sequenced: peripheral blood. CDR3: CASSSRLLAVPQGETQYF. Here the CDR3 DNA reads TGTGCCAGCAGTTCTCGGCTACTAGCGGTTCCTCAGGGAGAGACCCAGTACTTC.